This T cell receptor beta chain was profiled in a study of shared clonotypes between healthy human individuals. With 3 bases clipped from V and 0 bases from J, the junction kept 3 bases outside the gene matches. Germline CDR1 is SGDLS and CDR2 is YYNGEE. CDR3 length: 15 residues. Unsorted samples used roughly 90 million PBMCs for genomic DNA. For every subset, genomic DNA was evenly distributed across several immunoSEQ plates. Assay used: immunoSEQ multiplex PCR; TCRdb lists only in-frame clones, some missing. The sample has around 430,000 clones, around 79% seen once. The sample was PBMCs. This sequence joins TRBV9 and TRBJ1-3, with 7 bases that match TRBD1. The sequence came from a woman aged 40-49 years in good health. Some clones in this sample may be carry-over from other donors' samples. The CDR3 DNA reads as TGTGCCAGCAGCGCCACAGGGGTCTCTGGAAACACCATATATTTT. It is translated as CASSATGVSGNTIYF.